These 14 T cell receptor beta chains came from one sample sequenced in a study of cytomegalovirus exposure and HLA in healthy donors. In the PCR, 60 Vbeta and 13 Jbeta primers were used. Clones were read by immunoSEQ multiplex PCR, and TCRdb kept only the in-frame ones, dropping some. The sample carries hundreds of thousands of clones, roughly 75% recorded once. Sequenced sample: PBMCs. Receptors were obtained from a woman aged 25 to 39 in good health and CMV-seronegative.

The V gene is TRBV5-6, the J gene TRBJ2-2; D is undetermined. Trimming cost V 2 bases and J 7 bases, with 9 bases left between them. The germline gives CDR1 SGHDT, CDR2 YYEEEE. The CDR3 spans 13 residues. CDR3 sequence: CASSLRQFGELFF. The CDR3 nucleotides are TGTGCCAGCAGCTTAAGACAATTCGGGGAGCTGTTTTTT.

This clone was recorded only once. CDR3 nucleotides: TGCGCCAGCAGCCAAGTCGGTGCAGGGGGCTTGAACACTGAAGCTTTCTTT. Encoded protein: CASSQVGAGGLNTEAFF. J is TRBJ1-1 and V is TRBV4-1; 8 bases align to TRBD1. The trim removed 1 base at V and 0 bases at J, leaving 7 bases unmatched. CDR3 size: 17 residues. Germline V gene lookup returns CDR1 MGHRA and CDR2 YSYEKL.

The rearrangement joins TRBV6-1 to TRBJ1-4; D remains unclear. Germline CDR1 and CDR2: MNHNS and SASEGT. This CDR3 region has 14 residues. V was cut by 3 bases and J by 3 bases, with 8 bases left in between. CDR3 in amino acids: CASSEGAANEKLFF. The CDR3 DNA follows: TGTGCCAGCAGTGAGGGTGCGGCTAATGAAAAACTGTTTTTT.

In its sample, this clone was seen a few times. The chain has TRBV6-6 and TRBJ1-6; 10 bases are shared with TRBD1. V trimming: 4 bases; J trimming: 8 bases; junction bases outside the gene matches: 2. Germline V gene data show CDR1 as MNHNY and CDR2 as SVGAGI (reference sequence). The CDR3 spans 14 residues. CDR3 amino acids: CASSWGQGHSPLHF. The CDR3 nucleotides are TGTGCCAGCAGTTGGGGACAGGGGCATTCACCCCTCCACTTT.

J is TRBJ1-2 and V is TRBV7-9; D unclear. The ends were cut back, 4 bases at V and 8 bases at J, with 11 bases in the middle. Germline V gives CDR1 SEHNR, CDR2 FQNEAQ (reference sequence). The CDR3 has 12 amino acids. CDR3 loop: CASSSIMEGYTF. CDR3 nucleotide sequence: TGTGCCAGCAGCTCGATCATGGAGGGCTACACCTTC.

The V call is TRBV9, the J call TRBJ1-3, with TRBD1 identical over 9 bases. The ends lost 2 bases at V and 4 bases at J; junction bases unmatched: 7. CDR1 is SGDLS and CDR2 is YYNGEE in the germline V gene. The CDR3 sequence is 16 residues long. The CDR3 DNA reads as TGTGCCAGCAGCGTTTCACAGGGGGCGACAGGAAACACCATATATTTT. It yields the protein CASSVSQGATGNTIYF.

The gene calls are TRBV9 and TRBJ2-7, with 7 bases matching TRBD2. The CDR3 contains 15 residues. V lost 3 bases and J lost 0; bases outside the gene matches: 6. Germline V lookup: CDR1 SGDLS, CDR2 YYNGEE. The CDR3 spells CASSAGGGNSYEQYF. The DNA of the CDR3 is TGTGCCAGCAGCGCTGGGGGGGGAAACTCCTACGAGCAGTACTTC.

CDR3 in DNA: TGTGCCAGCAGCCTTTCAGGGGTGGTGCGGGGCTACACCTTC. Translated, it gives CASSLSGVVRGYTF. J is TRBJ1-2 and V is TRBV7-2; a possible D gene is TRBD1 (6 bases). The germline V gene encodes CDR1 SGHTA and CDR2 FQGNSA. The CDR3 sequence is 14 residues long. V lost 5 bases to trimming and J lost 8 bases, with 18 bases between them.

This chain uses TRBV11-2 with TRBJ2-7; D gene ambiguous. Germline V gene sequence: CDR1 SGHAT, CDR2 FQNNGV. The CDR3 is 12 amino acids. With 6 bases removed from V and 0 bases from J, the gap between germline ends came to 6 bases. CDR3 loop: CASRTSSYEQYF. CDR3 coding DNA: TGTGCCAGCAGGACATCCTCCTACGAGCAGTACTTC.

This chain uses TRBV4-2 with TRBJ2-7; 8 bases align to TRBD1. V shed 1 base and J 0 bases; nucleotides not matched to a gene: 8. This CDR3 is 17 amino acids long. Germline CDR1 is LGHNA and CDR2 is YNFKEQ. The CDR3 reads CASSQGLRQGPSYEQYF. The CDR3 DNA reads TGTGCCAGCAGCCAAGGGCTAAGACAGGGGCCCTCCTACGAGCAGTACTTC.

This clone has just one count. This chain uses TRBV29-1 with TRBJ1-2; TRBD1 is a possible D gene (6 bases). Trimming shortened V by 0 bases and J by 4 bases, and 12 bases separated the two germline ends. CDR1 SQVTM and CDR2 ANQGSEA come from the germline V gene. This CDR3 contains 14 residues. This CDR3 is CSVEDSQGIYGYTF. The CDR3 DNA is TGCAGCGTTGAAGATAGTCAGGGGATCTATGGCTACACCTTC.

The rearrangement links TRBV13 to TRBJ2-1, with D possibly matching TRBD2 (5 bases). V gave up 0 bases and J gave up 8 bases, with 11 bases separating them. The CDR3 contains 14 residues. Germline CDR1 PRHDT, CDR2 FYEKMQ (reference sequence). The CDR3 spells CASSLGGSHDEQFF. CDR3 nucleotides: TGTGCCAGCAGCTTAGGTGGGAGTCACGATGAGCAGTTCTTC.

The rearrangement links TRBV6-5 to TRBJ2-5; D perhaps matches TRBD1 (6 bases). Germline V gene sequence: CDR1 MNHEY, CDR2 SVGAGI. The CDR3 length is 12 residues. V was shortened by 11 bases and J by 1 base, with 11 bases between the two germline ends. The CDR3 coding sequence is TGTGCCCTTGGACAGCCCCAAGAGACCCAGTACTTC. Protein product: CALGQPQETQYF.

As for this clone: Relative to the germline gene, one junction end is altered; a read error may explain this. The genes are TRBV6-5 and TRBJ1-5, with D possibly TRBD1 on 5 matching bases. Germline CDR1 MNHEY, CDR2 SVGAGI. This CDR3 has 13 residues. The CDR3 region has the DNA TGTGCCAGCAAAGGGGATAGCAATCAGGCCCAGCATTTT. This codes for CASKGDSNQAQHF.